This TCR beta chain originates from a study of T cell changes during pregnancy in multiple sclerosis. Measured with immunoSEQ multiplex PCR; TCRdb has only the in-frame clones, and not every one. The sample yields about 72,000 clones, about nine tenths seen once. V was clipped by 5 bases and J by 5 bases; unmatched bases: 6. The CDR3 extends over 14 amino acids. Looked up from germline, CDR1 is SEHNR and CDR2 is FQNEAQ (reference sequence). Source: peripheral blood, taken in the third trimester of pregnancy. The gene calls are TRBV7-9 and TRBJ2-5; 9 bases are a match to TRBD2. This TCR was recovered from a female donor in good health, enrolled as a control in a pregnancy study. Written as DNA, the CDR3 is TGTGCCAGCAGCGGTAGCGGGAGTTTTGAGACCCAGTACTTC. Translation gives CASSGSGSFETQYF.